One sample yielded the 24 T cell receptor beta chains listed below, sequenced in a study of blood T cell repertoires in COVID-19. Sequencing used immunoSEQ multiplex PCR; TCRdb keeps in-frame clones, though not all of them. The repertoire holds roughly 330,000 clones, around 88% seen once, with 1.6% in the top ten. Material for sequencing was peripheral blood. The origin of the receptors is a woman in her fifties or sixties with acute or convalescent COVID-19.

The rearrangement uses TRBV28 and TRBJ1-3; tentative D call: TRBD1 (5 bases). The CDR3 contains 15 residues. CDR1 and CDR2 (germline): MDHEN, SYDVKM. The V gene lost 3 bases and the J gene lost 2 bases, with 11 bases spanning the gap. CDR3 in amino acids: CASSFSRAPGNTIYF. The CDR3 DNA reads TGTGCCAGCAGTTTCTCCAGGGCTCCTGGAAACACCATATATTTT.

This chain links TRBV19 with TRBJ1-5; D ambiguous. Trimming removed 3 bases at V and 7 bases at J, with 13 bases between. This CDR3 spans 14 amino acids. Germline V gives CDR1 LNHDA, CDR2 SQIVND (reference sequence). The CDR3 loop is CASSINGVEQPQHF. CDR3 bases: TGTGCCAGTAGTATCAACGGGGTGGAGCAGCCCCAGCATTTT.

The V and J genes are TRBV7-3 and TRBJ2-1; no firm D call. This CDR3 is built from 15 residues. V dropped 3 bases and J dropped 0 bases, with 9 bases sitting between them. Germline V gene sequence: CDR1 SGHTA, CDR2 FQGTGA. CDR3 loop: CASSFEASSYNEQFF. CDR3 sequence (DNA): TGTGCCAGCAGCTTCGAGGCTAGCTCCTACAATGAGCAGTTCTTC.

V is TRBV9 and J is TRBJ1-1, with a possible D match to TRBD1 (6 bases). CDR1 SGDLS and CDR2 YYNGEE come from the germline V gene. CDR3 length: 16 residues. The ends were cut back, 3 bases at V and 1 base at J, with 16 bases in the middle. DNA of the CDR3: TGTGCCAGCAGCGAACCTACAGGGTTCCGGAACACTGAAGCTTTCTTT. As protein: CASSEPTGFRNTEAFF.

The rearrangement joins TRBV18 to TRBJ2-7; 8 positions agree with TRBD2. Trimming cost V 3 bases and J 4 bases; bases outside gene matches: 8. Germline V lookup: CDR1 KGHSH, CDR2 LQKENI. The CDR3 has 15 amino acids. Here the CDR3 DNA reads TGTGCCAGCTCACCCCTAACTAGCGGTCCTTACGAGCAGTACTTC. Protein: CASSPLTSGPYEQYF.

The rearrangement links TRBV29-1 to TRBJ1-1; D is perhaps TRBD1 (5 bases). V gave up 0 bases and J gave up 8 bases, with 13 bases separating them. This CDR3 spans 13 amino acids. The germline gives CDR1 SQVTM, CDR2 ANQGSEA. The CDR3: CSVEDPGSMEAFF. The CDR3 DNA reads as TGCAGCGTTGAAGATCCAGGGTCCATGGAAGCTTTCTTT.

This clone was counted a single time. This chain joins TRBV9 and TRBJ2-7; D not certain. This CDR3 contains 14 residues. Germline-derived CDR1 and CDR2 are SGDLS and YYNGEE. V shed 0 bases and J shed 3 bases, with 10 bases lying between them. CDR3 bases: TGTGCCAGCAGCGTAGATGTGGGCAACTACGAGCAGTACTTC. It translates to CASSVDVGNYEQYF.

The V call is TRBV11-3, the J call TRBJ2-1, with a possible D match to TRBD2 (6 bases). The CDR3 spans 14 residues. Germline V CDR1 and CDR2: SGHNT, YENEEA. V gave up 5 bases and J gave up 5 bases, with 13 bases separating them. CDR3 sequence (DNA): TGTGCCAGCAGCGGAAGGGACTCTAACAATGAGCAGTTCTTC. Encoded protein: CASSGRDSNNEQFF.

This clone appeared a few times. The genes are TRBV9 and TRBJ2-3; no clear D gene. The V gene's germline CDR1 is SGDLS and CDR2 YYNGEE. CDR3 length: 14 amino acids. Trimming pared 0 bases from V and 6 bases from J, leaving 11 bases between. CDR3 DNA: TGTGCCAGCAGCGTAGGTGGAGCTGCGGATACGCAGTATTTT. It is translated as CASSVGGAADTQYF.

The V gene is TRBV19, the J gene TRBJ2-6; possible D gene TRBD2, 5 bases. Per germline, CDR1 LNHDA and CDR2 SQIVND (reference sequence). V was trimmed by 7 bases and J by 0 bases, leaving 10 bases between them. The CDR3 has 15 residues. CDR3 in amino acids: CASTLGGSGANVLTF. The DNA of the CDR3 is TGTGCCAGTACCCTCGGAGGCTCTGGGGCCAACGTCCTGACTTTC. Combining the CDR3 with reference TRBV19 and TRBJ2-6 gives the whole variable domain DGGITQSPKYLFRKEGQNVTLSCEQNLNHDAMYWYRQDPGQGLRLIYYSQIVNDFQKGDIAEGYSVSREKKESFPLTVTSAQKNPTAFYLCASTLGGSGANVLTFGAGSRLTVL.

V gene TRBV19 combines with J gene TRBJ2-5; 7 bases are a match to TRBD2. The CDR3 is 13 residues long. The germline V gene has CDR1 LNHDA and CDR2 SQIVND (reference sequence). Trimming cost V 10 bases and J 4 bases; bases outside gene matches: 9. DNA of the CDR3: TGTGCCACCCTCCCGGGGGGAGGAGAGACCCAGTACTTC. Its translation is CATLPGGGETQYF. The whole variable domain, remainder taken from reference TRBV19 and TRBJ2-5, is DGGITQSPKYLFRKEGQNVTLSCEQNLNHDAMYWYRQDPGQGLRLIYYSQIVNDFQKGDIAEGYSVSREKKESFPLTVTSAQKNPTAFYLCATLPGGGETQYFGPGTRLLVL.

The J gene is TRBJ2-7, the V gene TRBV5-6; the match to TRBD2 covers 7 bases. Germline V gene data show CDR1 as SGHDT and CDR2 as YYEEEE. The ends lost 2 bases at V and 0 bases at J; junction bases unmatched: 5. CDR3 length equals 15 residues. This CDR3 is CASSFGGRASYEQYF. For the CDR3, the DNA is TGTGCCAGCAGCTTTGGTGGGAGGGCCTCCTACGAGCAGTACTTC.

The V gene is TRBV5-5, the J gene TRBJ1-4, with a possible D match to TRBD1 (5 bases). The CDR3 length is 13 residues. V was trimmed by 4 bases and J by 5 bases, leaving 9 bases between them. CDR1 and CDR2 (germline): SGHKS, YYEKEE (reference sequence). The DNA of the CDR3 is TGTGCCAGCAGCGGGACTGAGAATGAAAAACTGTTTTTT. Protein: CASSGTENEKLFF.

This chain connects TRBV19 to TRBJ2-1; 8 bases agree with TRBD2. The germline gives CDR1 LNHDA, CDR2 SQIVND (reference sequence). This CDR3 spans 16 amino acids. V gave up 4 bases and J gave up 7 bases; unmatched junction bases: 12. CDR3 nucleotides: TGTGCCAGTAGTAAGGGAGCGGGAGTAAGCGTGAATGAGCAGTTCTTC. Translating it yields CASSKGAGVSVNEQFF.

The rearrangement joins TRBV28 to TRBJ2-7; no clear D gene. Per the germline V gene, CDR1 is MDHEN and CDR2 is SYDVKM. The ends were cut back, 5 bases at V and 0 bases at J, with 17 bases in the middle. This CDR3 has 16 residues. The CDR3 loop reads CASSHPSELGSYEQYF. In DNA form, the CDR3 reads TGTGCCAGCAGTCACCCTTCGGAGCTAGGCTCCTACGAGCAGTACTTC.

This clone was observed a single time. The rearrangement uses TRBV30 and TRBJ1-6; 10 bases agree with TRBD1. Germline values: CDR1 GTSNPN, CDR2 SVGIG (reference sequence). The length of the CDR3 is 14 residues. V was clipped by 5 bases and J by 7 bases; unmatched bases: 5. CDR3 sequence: CAWATGGINSPLHF. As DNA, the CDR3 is TGTGCCTGGGCGACAGGGGGCATCAATTCACCCCTCCACTTT.

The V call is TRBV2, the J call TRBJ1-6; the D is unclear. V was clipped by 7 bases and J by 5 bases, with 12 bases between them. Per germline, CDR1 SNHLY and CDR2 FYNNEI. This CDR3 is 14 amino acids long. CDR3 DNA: TGTGCCAGCATAACACGCAGTAATAATTCACCCCTCCACTTT. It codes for CASITRSNNSPLHF.

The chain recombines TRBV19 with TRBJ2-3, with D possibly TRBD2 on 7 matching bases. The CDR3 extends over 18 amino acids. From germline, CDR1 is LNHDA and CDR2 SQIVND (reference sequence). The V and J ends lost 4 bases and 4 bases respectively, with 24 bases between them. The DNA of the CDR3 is TGTGCCAGTAGTACACTACCCGGGAGAGGGCGGGGGCCAGATACGCAGTATTTT. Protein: CASSTLPGRGRGPDTQYF.

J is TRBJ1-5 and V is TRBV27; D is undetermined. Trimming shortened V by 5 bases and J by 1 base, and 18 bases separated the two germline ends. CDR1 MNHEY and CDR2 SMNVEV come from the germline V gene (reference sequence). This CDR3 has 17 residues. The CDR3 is CASSEGGLYGSNQPQHF. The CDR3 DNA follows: TGTGCCAGCAGTGAGGGAGGCCTTTATGGCAGCAATCAGCCCCAGCATTTT.

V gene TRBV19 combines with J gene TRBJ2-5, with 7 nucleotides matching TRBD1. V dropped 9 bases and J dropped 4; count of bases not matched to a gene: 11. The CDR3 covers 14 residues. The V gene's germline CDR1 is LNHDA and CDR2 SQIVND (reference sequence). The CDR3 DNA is TGTGCCAGCAAAAGGGGTAGGGGGCGAGAGACCCAGTACTTC. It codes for CASKRGRGRETQYF.

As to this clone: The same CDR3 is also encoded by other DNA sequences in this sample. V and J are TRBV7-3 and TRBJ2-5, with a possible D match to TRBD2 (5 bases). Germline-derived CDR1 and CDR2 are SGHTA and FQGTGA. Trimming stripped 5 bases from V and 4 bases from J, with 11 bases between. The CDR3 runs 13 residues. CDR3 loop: CASSPGSGETQYF. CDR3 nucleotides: TGTGCCAGCAGCCCGGGGAGTGGAGAGACCCAGTACTTC.

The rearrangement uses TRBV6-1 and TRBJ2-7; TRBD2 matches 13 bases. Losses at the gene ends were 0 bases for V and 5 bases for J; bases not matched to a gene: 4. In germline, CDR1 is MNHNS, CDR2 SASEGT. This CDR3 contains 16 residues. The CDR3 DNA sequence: TGTGCCAGCAGTGAAGCAGTAGGGACTAGCGGGAACGAGCAGTACTTC. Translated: CASSEAVGTSGNEQYF.

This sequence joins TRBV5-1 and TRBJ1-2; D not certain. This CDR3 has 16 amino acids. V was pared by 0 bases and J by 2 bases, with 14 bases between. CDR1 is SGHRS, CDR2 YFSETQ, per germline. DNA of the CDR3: TGCGCCAGCAGCTTGGCCTCTAAGGGAGGAAACTATGGCTACACCTTC. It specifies CASSLASKGGNYGYTF.

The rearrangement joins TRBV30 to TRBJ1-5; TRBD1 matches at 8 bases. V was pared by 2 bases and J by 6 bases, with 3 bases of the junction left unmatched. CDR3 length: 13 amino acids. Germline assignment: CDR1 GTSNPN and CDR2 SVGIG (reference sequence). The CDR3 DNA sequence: TGTGCCTGGAGTTACAGGGGGACTCAGCCCCAGCATTTT. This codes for CAWSYRGTQPQHF.